This T cell receptor (beta chain) emerged from a study of T cells in narcolepsy. Study results and caveats: Healthy controls reportedly lacked the autoreactive clonotypes serially found in patients' blood. HCRT-specific and TRIB2-specific autoreactive clonotypes appeared among same-patient CSF and blood CD4+ clonotypes. Autoreactive clone sequences were missing from some blood memory CD4+ repertoires.

Here immunoSEQ multiplex PCR was the method, and the copy in TCRdb shows in-frame clones only, minus some. This sample has fewer than 40,000 clones, with around 80% found just once. Concerning this clone: What it binds is unknown.

This receptor was obtained from a human donor with narcolepsy. Sequenced material: CD45RA- memory CD4+ T cells from PBMCs.

The CDR3 coding sequence is TGTGCCAGCAGTTACGCGGGGGCGGAAAATCAGCCCCAGCATTTT. Translation gives CASSYAGAENQPQHF. The chain links TRBV6-5 to TRBJ1-5, with D perhaps TRBD1 (6 bases). The CDR3 runs to 15 residues. CDR1 and CDR2 from the germline V gene are MNHEY and SVGAGI. The ends were cut back, 2 bases at V and 4 bases at J, with 12 bases in the middle.